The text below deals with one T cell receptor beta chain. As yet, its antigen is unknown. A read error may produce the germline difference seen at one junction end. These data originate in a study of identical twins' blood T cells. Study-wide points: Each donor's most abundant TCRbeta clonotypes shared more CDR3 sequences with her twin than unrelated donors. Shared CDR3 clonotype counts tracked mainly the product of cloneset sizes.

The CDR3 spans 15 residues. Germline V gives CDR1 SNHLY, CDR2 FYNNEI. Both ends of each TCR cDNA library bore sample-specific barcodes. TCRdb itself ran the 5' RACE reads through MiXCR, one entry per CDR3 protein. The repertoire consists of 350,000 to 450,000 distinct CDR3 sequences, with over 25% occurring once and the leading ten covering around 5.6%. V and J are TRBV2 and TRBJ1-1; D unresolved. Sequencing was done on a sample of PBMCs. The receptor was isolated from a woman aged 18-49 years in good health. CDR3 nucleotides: TGTGCCAGCAGCGAGAGTTTACAGTTGAACACTGAAGCTGTCTTT. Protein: CASSESLQLNTEAVF. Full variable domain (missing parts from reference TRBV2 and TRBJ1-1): EPEVTQTPSHQVTQMGQEVILRCVPISNHLYFYWYRQILGQKVEFLVSFYNNEISEKSEIFDDQFSVERPDGSNFTLKIRSTKLEDSAMYFCASSESLQLNTEAVFGQGTRLTVV.